The 5 T cell receptor beta chains below all came from one sample that was sequenced in a study of T cell responses to AZD1222 COVID-19 vaccine (dated by TCRdb to 2020 to 2022). This specimen's time point label, per the study, means: baseline before first vaccination. Libraries came from the immunoSEQ multiplex PCR assay. TCRdb retrieved this table from immuneACCESS and kept in-frame rearrangements only. Not all clones are present; in checked studies, unresolved V genes account for under half, and no reason is known for the remainder. The sample table shows fewer than 150,000 clones, and around 93% are seen once. The top ten clonotypes cover approximately 5% of the sample. The sequenced sample was peripheral blood, obtained on day 0 of AZD1222 vaccination. The receptor source for this set is an adult in good health.

The chain carries TRBV7-9 and TRBJ2-7; D gene uncertain. The length of the CDR3 is 13 residues. In germline, CDR1 is SEHNR, CDR2 FQNEAQ (reference sequence). V lost 0 bases and J 3 bases, leaving 6 bases between the germline ends. CDR3 amino acids: CASSLATGYEQYF. The CDR3 DNA reads TGTGCCAGCAGCTTAGCGACGGGCTACGAGCAGTACTTC.

The V gene is TRBV19, the J gene TRBJ2-7, with 7 bases that match TRBD1. The CDR3 consists of 14 residues. Germline CDR1 and CDR2: LNHDA and SQIVND (reference sequence). J lost 3 bases, V lost 3 bases, and 5 bases had no gene match. The CDR3 DNA sequence: TGTGCCAGTAGTATCGCGACAGGGCACTACGAGCAGTACTTC. It specifies CASSIATGHYEQYF.

This clone was seen only once. The rearrangement joins TRBV7-6 to TRBJ2-5; tentatively, D is TRBD1 or TRBD2 (6 bases each). The V end lost 5 bases, the J end lost 2 bases, and 9 bases lay between the germline ends. CDR3 length equals 13 residues. From germline, CDR1 is SGHVS and CDR2 FNYEAQ. This chain's CDR3 is CASSRGRQETQYF. The DNA of the CDR3 is TGTGCCAGCAGCCGGGGGCGTCAAGAGACCCAGTACTTC.

This chain links TRBV7-2 with TRBJ2-1; 9 bases are shared with TRBD1. Germline V gene data show CDR1 as SGHTA and CDR2 as FQGNSA. This CDR3 is built from 15 residues. Trimming at V came to 9 bases and at J to 0 bases, leaving 6 bases not matched to a gene. CDR3: CASNPGQGSYNEQFF. The CDR3 DNA reads TGTGCCAGTAACCCGGGACAGGGCTCCTACAATGAGCAGTTCTTC.

V and J are TRBV27 and TRBJ2-3; 7 nucleotides match TRBD2. The CDR3 loop spans 17 amino acids. After removal of 6 bases from V and 4 bases from J, the junction contained 16 bases not matched to a gene. Germline loops: CDR1 MNHEY, CDR2 SMNVEV (reference sequence). The CDR3 bases are TGTGCCAGCAGAGAGAGCGGGACCGACGTCTGGTCAGATACGCAGTATTTT. Translated: CASRESGTDVWSDTQYF.